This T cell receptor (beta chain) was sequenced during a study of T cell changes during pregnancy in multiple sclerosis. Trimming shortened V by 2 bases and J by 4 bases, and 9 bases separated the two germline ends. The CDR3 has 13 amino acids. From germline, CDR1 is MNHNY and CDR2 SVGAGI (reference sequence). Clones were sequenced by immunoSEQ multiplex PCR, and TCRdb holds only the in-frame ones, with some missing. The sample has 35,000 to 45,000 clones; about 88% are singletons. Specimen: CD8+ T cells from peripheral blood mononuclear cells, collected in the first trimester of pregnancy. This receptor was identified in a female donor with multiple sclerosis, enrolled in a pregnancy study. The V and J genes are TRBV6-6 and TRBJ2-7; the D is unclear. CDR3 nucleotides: TGTGCCAGCAGTTACGTCAGTAAATACGAGCAGTACTTC. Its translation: CASSYVSKYEQYF.